This T cell receptor (beta chain) was found in a study of T-cell memory formation after mild COVID-19. V was clipped by 3 bases and J by 4 bases, with 9 bases between them. CDR3 length: 14 residues. Using its own MiXCR run on the 5' RACE reads, TCRdb lists one record per CDR3 protein. The sample has 140,000 or so distinct CDR3 sequences; approximately 5.7% are singletons. The sequence derives from an adult woman who had mild COVID-19 (a few samples of this study predate the infection). Cell type and time point are not known. The chain uses TRBV12-3 or TRBV12-4 and TRBJ2-2; D tentatively fits TRBD1 or TRBD2 (5 bases each). The source material was PBMCs or a T cell subset sorted from them (not recorded which). CDR3: CASSFAGTTGELFF. The CDR3 DNA is TGTGCCAGCAGTTTTGCAGGGACCACCGGGGAGCTGTTTTTT.